This entry concerns a single T cell receptor (beta chain). This clonotype has at least ten counts. Its antigen has not been determined. The input lacks base qualities; no much larger clone sits a single base away. Libraries were prepared through RACE. The instrument was a NextSeq 500. Library preparation attached unique molecular identifiers to individual cDNA molecules for quantitative, reproducible TCR counting. For every blood RNA sample, sequencing covered both the TCR alpha and TCR beta chains. Regarding the original processing steps: Samples had a median of 95,638 TCRs, with a range from about 23,224 to 690,600. V, J and CDR3 annotation of the TCR reads was carried out using the Decombinator software suite. Every sample was subsampled to the same number of TCRs (28,000) for the PS versus PT1 abundance plots. TCRs were defined as expanded if absent before sensitization and observed at least eight times at the 2-week time point. TCRdb handled the public reads itself, with Q25 trimming in fastp and clone calling in MiXCR, and kept productive beta chains. A single entry per CDR3 protein holds the most common genes and DNA from its merged rows. The V and J calls follow TCRdb's processing rather than the paper's. The sample table contains 350,000 to 400,000 distinct CDR3 sequences; only one count was recorded for over 6% of them. The ten largest clones take up more than 5.5% of the sample.

Interpreted using the paper, the time point label stands for: patch test 2, 6 weeks after DPC sensitization. The treatment or condition label of this sample denotes: therapeutic diphenylcyclopropenone sensitization with weekly scalp DPC. At each patch-test visit, blood was drawn before the patch test was applied. To be eligible, patients had to be aged 18 to 70, diagnosed with alopecia and judged suitable for DPC therapy, while pregnant patients were excluded. Total RNA was extracted from unfractionated whole blood that had been collected in Tempus Blood RNA tubes. The data were taken from a study of human T cells and chemical hapten exposure listed by TCRdb under 2021. Study-level background: For sensitization, 2% DPC in acetone was applied to a roughly 2 cm by roughly 2 cm area of upper inner arm skin. Patients additionally received weekly therapeutic DPC doses to the scalp throughout the roughly 23-week study period. Patient blood was sampled pre-sensitization (week 0) and at 2, 6 and about 24 weeks after DPC sensitization. Blood for TCR sequencing was provided by twenty-nine alopecia patients at one to four time points (pre-sensitization, 2, 6 and 24 weeks). Libraries were pooled for sequencing, and per-sample TCR yields varied mainly because of small differences in library volumes within the pool. Peripheral blood TCR repertoire changes were tracked in vivo in alopecia patients during primary and secondary sensitization to the hapten diphenylcyclopropenone (DPC). The mostly female patient cohort included alopecia areata with under or over 50% scalp involvement, alopecia totalis and alopecia universalis. Patch testing was done on the upper back using Finn chambers containing 0.01% DPC, and results were scored after 6 days according to International Contact Dermatitis Research Group standards.

Points the paper makes about the study in general: A positive correlation was found between the number of PT1 expanded TCRs and patch test score, with significance reached at thresholds 8, 16 and 32 but not 4. DPC sensitization did not change how many TCRs were above 1 in 1000 frequency, and no evidence was found of alterations in global repertoire structure. After repeated subsampling, changes were observed in the strength of the expansion versus patch-test correlation and in the threshold at which the correlation became significant. Significantly more large CDR3 similarity clusters were formed by expanded TCRs than by pre-sensitization or healthy control sets, consistent with antigen-driven responses. Because every patient had alopecia, a presumed autoimmune disease, the patients' immune response might differ from that of healthy individuals.

Its CDR3 holds 10 amino acids, cysteine through phenylalanine. Here the CDR3 DNA is all that survives: 30 bases in frame from base 1. Trimming removed 0 bases from V and 7 bases from J, leaving 0 bases between the germline ends. CDR1 is given as DFQATT and CDR2 as SNEGSKA, both from the germline V gene (reference sequence). Sequencing used whole blood, obtained in connection with sensitization to the hapten diphenylcyclopropenone (DPC). The chain is assembled from TRBV20-1 and TRBJ1-4; too little of a D gene remains to name it. This TCR came from a woman between 18 and 30 years old with alopecia areata. Some clones in this sample may be carry-over from other donors' samples. The nucleotide sequence reads as follows: TGCAGTGCTAGAGATGAAAAACTGTTTTTT. This translates into CSARDEKLFF.